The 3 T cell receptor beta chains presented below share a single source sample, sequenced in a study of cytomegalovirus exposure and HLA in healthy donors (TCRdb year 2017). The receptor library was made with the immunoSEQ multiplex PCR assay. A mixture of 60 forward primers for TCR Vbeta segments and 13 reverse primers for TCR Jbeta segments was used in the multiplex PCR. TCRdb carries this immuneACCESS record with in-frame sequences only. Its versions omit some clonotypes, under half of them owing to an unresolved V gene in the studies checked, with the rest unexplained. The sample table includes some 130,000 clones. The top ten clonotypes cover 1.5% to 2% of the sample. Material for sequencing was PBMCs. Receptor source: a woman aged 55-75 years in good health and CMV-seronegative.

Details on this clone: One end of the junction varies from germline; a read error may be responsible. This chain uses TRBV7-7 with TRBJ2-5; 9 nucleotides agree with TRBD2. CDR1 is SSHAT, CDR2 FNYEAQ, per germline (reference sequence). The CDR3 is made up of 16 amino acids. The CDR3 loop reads CASSFLRAGGRETQYF. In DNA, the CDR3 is TGTGCTAGCAGCTTCCTTAGGGCGGGAGGGCGTGAGACCCAGTACTTC.

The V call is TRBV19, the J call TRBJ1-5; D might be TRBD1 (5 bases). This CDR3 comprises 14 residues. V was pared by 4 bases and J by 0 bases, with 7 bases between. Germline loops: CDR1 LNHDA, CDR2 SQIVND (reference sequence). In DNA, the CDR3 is TGTGCCAGTAGTAACCAGGGTAGCAATCAGCCCCAGCATTTT. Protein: CASSNQGSNQPQHF.

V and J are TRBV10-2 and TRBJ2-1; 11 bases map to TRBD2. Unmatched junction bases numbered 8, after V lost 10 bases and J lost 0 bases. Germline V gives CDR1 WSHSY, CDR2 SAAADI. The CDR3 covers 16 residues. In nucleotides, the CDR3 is TGCGCCACCCTTACCGGGACTAGCGGCTCCTACAATGAGCAGTTCTTC. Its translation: CATLTGTSGSYNEQFF.